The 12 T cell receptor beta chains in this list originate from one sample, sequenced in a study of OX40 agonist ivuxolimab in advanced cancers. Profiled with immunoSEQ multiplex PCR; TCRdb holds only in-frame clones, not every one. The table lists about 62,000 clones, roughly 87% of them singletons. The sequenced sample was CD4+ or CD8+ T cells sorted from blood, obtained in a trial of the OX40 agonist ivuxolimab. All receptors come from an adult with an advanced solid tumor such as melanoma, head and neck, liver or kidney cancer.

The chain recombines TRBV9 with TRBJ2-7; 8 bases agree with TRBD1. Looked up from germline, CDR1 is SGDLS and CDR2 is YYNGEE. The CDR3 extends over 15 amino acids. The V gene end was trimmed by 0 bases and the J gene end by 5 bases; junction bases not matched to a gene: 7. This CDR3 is CASSVGVTGANEQYF. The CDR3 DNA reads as TGTGCCAGCAGCGTAGGAGTGACAGGGGCGAACGAGCAGTACTTC.

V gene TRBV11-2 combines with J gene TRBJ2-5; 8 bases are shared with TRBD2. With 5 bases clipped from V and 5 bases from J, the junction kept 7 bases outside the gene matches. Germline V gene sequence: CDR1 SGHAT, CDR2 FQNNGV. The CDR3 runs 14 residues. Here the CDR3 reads CASSAGTSGETQYF. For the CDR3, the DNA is TGTGCCAGCAGCGCAGGGACTAGTGGGGAGACCCAGTACTTC.

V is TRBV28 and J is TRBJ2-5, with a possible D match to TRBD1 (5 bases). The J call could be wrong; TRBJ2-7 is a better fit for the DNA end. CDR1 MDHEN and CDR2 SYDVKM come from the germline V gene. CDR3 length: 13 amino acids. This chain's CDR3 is CASSATVTYEQYF. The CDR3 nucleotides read TGTGCCAGCAGTGCGACAGTCACCTACGAGCAGTACTTC.

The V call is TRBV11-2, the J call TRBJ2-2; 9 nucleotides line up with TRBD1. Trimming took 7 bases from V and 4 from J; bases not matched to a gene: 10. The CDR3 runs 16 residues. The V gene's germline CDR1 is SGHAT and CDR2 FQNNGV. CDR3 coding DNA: TGTGCCAGCACCCCTGGTGGGACAGGGAGCACCGGGGAGCTGTTTTTT. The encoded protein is CASTPGGTGSTGELFF.

The CDR3 region has the DNA TGTGCCAGCAGCTTAGAAGGCGGACGCACAGATACGCAGTATTTT. This codes for CASSLEGGRTDTQYF. The V and J genes are TRBV7-8 and TRBJ2-3; D is unclear. The germline V and J ends were trimmed by 1 base and 1 base, with 9 bases remaining between them. The CDR3 covers 15 residues. CDR1 SGHVS and CDR2 FQNEAQ come from the germline V gene.

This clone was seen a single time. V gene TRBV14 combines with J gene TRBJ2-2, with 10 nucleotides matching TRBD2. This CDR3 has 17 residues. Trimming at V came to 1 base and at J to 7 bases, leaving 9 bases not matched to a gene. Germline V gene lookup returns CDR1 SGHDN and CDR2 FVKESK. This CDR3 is CASSQAGLAGAVGELFF. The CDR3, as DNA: TGTGCCAGCAGCCAAGCGGGTCTAGCGGGAGCCGTCGGGGAGCTGTTTTTT.

The CDR3 DNA follows: TGTGCCAGCAGCGTAGGACCACAGGGTGAAAAACTGTTTTTT. Translated, it gives CASSVGPQGEKLFF. The chain is built from TRBV9 and TRBJ1-4, with D maybe TRBD1 (6 bases). Germline V gives CDR1 SGDLS, CDR2 YYNGEE. V was clipped by 0 bases and J by 7 bases, with 10 bases between them. This CDR3 has 14 residues. Combining the CDR3 with reference TRBV9 and TRBJ1-4 gives the whole variable domain DSGVTQTPKHLITATGQRVTLRCSPRSGDLSVYWYQQSLDQGLQFLIQYYNGEERAKGNILERFSAQQFPDLHSELNLSSLELGDSALYFCASSVGPQGEKLFFGSGTQLSVL.

The CDR3 DNA sequence: TGTGCCAGTAAGGACAGGCCTAGCACAGATACGCAGTATTTT. Encoded protein: CASKDRPSTDTQYF. The chain carries TRBV19 and TRBJ2-3; 7 nucleotides line up with TRBD1. CDR3 length: 14 residues. Germline V gives CDR1 LNHDA, CDR2 SQIVND (reference sequence). The V segment lost 7 bases and the J segment 0 bases; nucleotides outside the gene matches: 4.

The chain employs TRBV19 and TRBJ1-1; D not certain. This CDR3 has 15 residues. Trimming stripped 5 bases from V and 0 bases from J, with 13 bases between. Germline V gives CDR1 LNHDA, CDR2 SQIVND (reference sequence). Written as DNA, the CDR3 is TGTGCCAGTAGTGTTTCGCGACGAGTGAACACTGAAGCTTTCTTT. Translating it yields CASSVSRRVNTEAFF.

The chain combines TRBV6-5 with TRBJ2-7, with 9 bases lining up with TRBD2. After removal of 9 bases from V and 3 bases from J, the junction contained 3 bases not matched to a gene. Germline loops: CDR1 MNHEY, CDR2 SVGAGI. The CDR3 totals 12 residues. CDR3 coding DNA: TGTGCCAGTCAGCGGGAGGTCTACGAGCAGTACTTC. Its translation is CASQREVYEQYF.

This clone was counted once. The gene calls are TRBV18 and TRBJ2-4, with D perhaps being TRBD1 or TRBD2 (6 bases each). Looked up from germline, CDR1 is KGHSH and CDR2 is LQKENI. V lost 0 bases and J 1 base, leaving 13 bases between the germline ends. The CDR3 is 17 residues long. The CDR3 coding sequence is TGTGCCAGCTCACCACCAGACGGGGGCTCGGCCAAAAACATTCAGTACTTC. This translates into CASSPPDGGSAKNIQYF.

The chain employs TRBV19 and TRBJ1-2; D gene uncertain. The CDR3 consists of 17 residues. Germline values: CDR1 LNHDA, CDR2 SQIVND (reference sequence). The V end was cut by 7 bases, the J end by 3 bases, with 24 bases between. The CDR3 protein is CASTPTPGRGRDYGYTF. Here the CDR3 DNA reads TGTGCCAGTACCCCCACCCCCGGACGGGGTAGGGACTATGGCTACACCTTC.